The 9 T cell receptor beta chains below were found in one sample sequenced in a study of shared clonotypes between healthy human individuals. Assay: immunoSEQ multiplex PCR; the TCRdb copy retains only in-frame clones and omits some. The sample records 2 million to 2.5 million clones, 95% being singletons. Source material: naive CD4+ T cells sorted from blood. Regarding subset: CD45RA+ positively selected. These receptors were taken from a man aged 18-30 years in good health.

Details on this clone: A read error may be the cause here, since a much bigger clone is one base away. The chain joins TRBV6-4 to TRBJ1-6; D gene ambiguous. This CDR3 comprises 15 residues. The V and J ends lost 3 bases and 0 bases respectively, with 6 bases between them. Germline V gene data show CDR1 as MRHNA and CDR2 as SNTAGT. The CDR3 region has the DNA TGTGCCAGCAGTGAACATAGCTCCTATAATTCACCCCTCCACTTT. Protein product: CASSEHSSYNSPLHF.

For this clone: This same CDR3 is encoded by further DNA sequences in the sample. The J gene is TRBJ2-6, the V gene TRBV5-1; D gene unclear. Germline assignment: CDR1 SGHRS and CDR2 YFSETQ. The length of the CDR3 is 14 residues. V lost 4 bases, J lost 0 bases, and 5 bases lay in between. The CDR3 reads CASSPRSGANVLTF. The CDR3 DNA reads TGCGCCAGCAGCCCTCGCTCTGGGGCCAACGTCCTGACTTTC.

The chain combines TRBV30 with TRBJ1-2; maybe TRBD1 (5 bases). CDR1 GTSNPN and CDR2 SVGIG come from the germline V gene (reference sequence). The CDR3 covers 15 residues. V was clipped by 0 bases and J by 3 bases, with 14 bases between them. This CDR3 reads CAWSVESVGDYGYTF. The CDR3 DNA reads as TGTGCCTGGAGTGTAGAGTCAGTAGGGGACTATGGCTACACCTTC.

The rearrangement uses TRBV10-1 and TRBJ2-7; TRBD2 aligns across 11 bases. The CDR3 covers 16 residues. Per the germline V gene, CDR1 is WNHNN and CDR2 is SYGVQD (reference sequence). Trimming took 2 bases from V and 5 from J; bases not matched to a gene: 8. The CDR3 region has the DNA TGCGCCAGCAGTGAGGACCTGGCTAGCGGGAGGAACGAGCAGTACTTC. It encodes CASSEDLASGRNEQYF.

The rearrangement joins TRBV4-3 to TRBJ2-2; the D is unclear. The V end lost 2 bases, the J end lost 8 bases, and 9 bases lay between the germline ends. CDR1 is LGHNA and CDR2 is YSLEER in the germline V gene. This CDR3 is built from 13 residues. The CDR3 DNA sequence: TGCGCCAGCAGCCAATTCACCGGGGGGGAGCTGTTTTTT. Protein: CASSQFTGGELFF.

This chain uses TRBV5-6 with TRBJ1-1; D gene unclear. Trimming removed 2 bases at V and 6 bases at J, with 14 bases between. The CDR3 totals 14 residues. CDR1 is SGHDT and CDR2 is YYEEEE in the germline V gene. The DNA for the CDR3 is TGTGCCAGCAGCTTCAGACAACTTAACGCTGAAGCTTTCTTT. This encodes CASSFRQLNAEAFF.

V usage is TRBV4-3 and J usage is TRBJ1-5; D is unresolved. The CDR3 is 15 residues long. The ends were cut back, 1 base at V and 3 bases at J, with 10 bases in the middle. Germline values: CDR1 LGHNA, CDR2 YSLEER. This CDR3 is CASSQGSSYNQPQHF. As DNA, the CDR3 is TGCGCCAGCAGCCAAGGTTCATCATACAATCAGCCCCAGCATTTT.

This clone was found once. The J gene is TRBJ2-1, the V gene TRBV6-5; D gene ambiguous. Between the trimmed V and J ends, which lost 0 bases and 4 bases, there was a span of 13 bases. This CDR3 comprises 16 residues. The V gene's germline CDR1 is MNHEY and CDR2 SVGAGI. The CDR3 bases are TGTGCCAGCAGTTACTCGAACAGTTTTCTATACAATGAGCAGTTCTTC. Translated, it gives CASSYSNSFLYNEQFF.

Remarks on this clone: The same CDR3 also results from other DNA sequences found in this sample. The V gene is TRBV5-1, the J gene TRBJ1-1, with TRBD1 as a possible D gene (5 bases). The V and J ends lost 0 bases and 2 bases respectively, with 8 bases between them. Looked up from germline, CDR1 is SGHRS and CDR2 is YFSETQ. The CDR3 runs to 14 residues. The CDR3 loop reads CASSLGQSNTEAFF. CDR3 DNA sequence: TGCGCCAGCAGCTTGGGACAGAGTAACACTGAAGCTTTCTTT.